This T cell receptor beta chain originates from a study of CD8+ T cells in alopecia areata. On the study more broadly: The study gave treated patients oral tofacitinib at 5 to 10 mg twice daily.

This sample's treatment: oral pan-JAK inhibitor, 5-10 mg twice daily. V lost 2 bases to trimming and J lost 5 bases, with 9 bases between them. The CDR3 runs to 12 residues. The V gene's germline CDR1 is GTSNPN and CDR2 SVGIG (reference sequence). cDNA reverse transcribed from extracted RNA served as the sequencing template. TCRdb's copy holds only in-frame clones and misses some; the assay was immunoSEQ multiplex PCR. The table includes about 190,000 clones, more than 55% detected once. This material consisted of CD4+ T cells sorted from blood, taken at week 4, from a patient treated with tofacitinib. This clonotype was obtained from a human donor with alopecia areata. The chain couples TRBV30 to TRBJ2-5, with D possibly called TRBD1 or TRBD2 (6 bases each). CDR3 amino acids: CAWSRGEETQYF. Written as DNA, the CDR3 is TGTGCCTGGAGTAGGGGGGAGGAGACCCAGTACTTC. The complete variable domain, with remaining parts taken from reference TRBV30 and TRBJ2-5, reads SQTIHQWPATLVQPVGSPLSLECTVEGTSNPNLYWYRQAAGRGLQLLFYSVGIGQISSEVPQNLSASRPQDRQFILSSKKLLLSDSGFYLCAWSRGEETQYFGPGTRLLVL.